This entry concerns a single TCR beta chain. As yet, its antigen is unknown. CDR3 length equals 13 residues. Trimming removed 3 bases at V and 4 bases at J, with 10 bases between. The data are from a study of response to subunit inactivated influenza vaccine. Overall study findings and caveats: There was a suggestion from the authors that each seasonal influenza vaccination recruits few new T cells.

TCRdb processed the RT-PCR reads anew with MiXCR; each CDR3 protein has one entry. The sample includes about 310,000 distinct CDR3 sequences, about 20% of them seen just once. Source: PBMCs from blood, taken less than 22 months after vaccination. V and J are TRBV12-3 or TRBV12-4 and TRBJ2-7; D is undetermined. The sequence came from a man in his fifties or sixties who received an inactivated influenza vaccine. The CDR3, as DNA: TGTGCCAGCAGTTTCGGCGCTAGATACGAGCAGTACTTC. Its protein is CASSFGARYEQYF.